The T cell receptor (beta chain) described here comes from a study of breast tumors, draining lymph nodes, adjacent tissues (dated by TCRdb to the mid-2010s). Background on the whole study: The study compared TCR beta repertoires across tumor, adjacent nontumor tissue and axillary lymph nodes from breast cancer patients. In human breast cancer, the study set out to evaluate how tumor, surrounding tissue and draining lymph node repertoires relate to one another and whether T cells may move between these sites. Beyond this particular receptor, the publication reports: In luminal-like breast cancer, tumor and nontumor tissue repertoires resembled each other significantly more than in basal-like breast cancer. The conclusion that tumor T cells originate in lymph nodes was presented as consistent with a hypothesis rather than as directly demonstrated. Tumor T-cell repertoires showed less diversity than lymph node repertoires and more diversity than nontumor tissue repertoires, and tumor T-cell repertoires showed preferential V and J gene usage. The data were considered consistent with the idea that most tumor T cells come from the lymph node and then expand in tumor tissue.

This clonotype has ten or more counts. Its cognate antigen has yet to be identified. Base-call qualities are not available, and no considerably larger clone is one nucleotide away. The lymph node samples were taken from the axillary draining lymph nodes of breast cancer patients. The sequencer listed for this sample is Illumina HiSeq 2000. Multiplex PCR amplification was used to build the TCR beta chain libraries. The amplified TCR beta chain products were analyzed by high-throughput sequencing. TCRdb reprocessing: public reads trimmed at Q25 with fastp, clones called with MiXCR, in-frame beta chains kept. A single entry per CDR3 protein holds the most common genes and DNA from its merged rows. The sample profile shows 100,000 or so distinct CDR3 sequences; 21% of them were found once. The top ten clonotypes cover around 1.3% of the sample. The CDR3 holds 13 amino acids from the cysteine to the phenylalanine. Left in the record is the CDR3 DNA by itself, 39 bases read in frame from the first base. Looking up the germline V gene (reference sequence) yields CDR1 LNHNV and CDR2 YYDKDF. Trimming removed 7 bases from V and 1 base from J; the gene matches leave 1 base unexplained.

The chain was built from TRBV15 and TRBJ2-5, and TRBD1 matches 9 of the central bases. The source is a female donor with breast cancer. Some clones in this sample may be carry-over from other donors' samples. Sequencing was carried out using axillary lymph node tissue. The bases read TGTGCCACCATGACAGGGGGCCAAGAGACCCAGTACTTC. It translates as CATMTGGQETQYF.